Listed below are T cell receptor beta chains from one sample, sequenced in a study of blood T cell repertoires in COVID-19. Sequenced by immunoSEQ multiplex PCR; TCRdb stores in-frame clones only, minus some. The sample includes around 190,000 clones, roughly 84% of them seen just once. The sample consisted of peripheral blood. The receptors originated from a human donor in a cohort sampled during active COVID-19. CDR3s include the opening cysteine and the closing phenylalanine or tryptophan. Each record gives: clone size, V gene, D gene, CDR3 length, J gene, CDR3 protein, CDR3 DNA. The D gene is left open where the match is weak. Where a row states a size, it is once, few, many or the class of an expanded clone; other rows omit it.

once	TRBV19	-	13	TRBJ2-7	CASSIGGYDEQYF	TGTGCCAGTAGTATCGGCGGGTACGACGAGCAGTACTTC
-	TRBV18	TRBD1	14	TRBJ1-1	CASSPTGLNTEAFF	TGTGCCAGCTCACCGACAGGGTTGAACACTGAAGCTTTCTTT
few	TRBV18	-	16	TRBJ1-3	CASSSQTASSGNTIYF	TGTGCCAGCTCATCCCAGACAGCAAGCTCTGGAAACACCATATATTTT
-	TRBV5-1	TRBD2	16	TRBJ2-7	CASSSTGTSGTYEQYF	TGCGCCAGCAGCTCCACCGGGACTAGCGGGACCTACGAGCAGTACTTC
-	TRBV19	TRBD2	14	TRBJ2-5	CASSIDLERERQYF	TGTGCCAGTAGTATAGATCTTGAGCGGGAGCGCCAGTACTTC
-	TRBV10-3	TRBD1	13	TRBJ1-2	CAISEGQGDGYTF	TGTGCCATCAGTGAGGGACAGGGGGATGGCTACACCTTC
-	TRBV18	-	13	TRBJ1-1	CASSHDRNTEAFF	TGTGCCAGCTCACATGACAGGAACACTGAAGCTTTCTTT
once	TRBV27	TRBD2	16	TRBJ2-5	CASSFSLAGAGETQYF	TGTGCCAGCAGTTTCTCCCTAGCGGGAGCGGGAGAGACCCAGTACTTC
-	TRBV6-1	-	15	TRBJ2-7	CASSEAGEGAYEQYF	TGTGCCAGCAGTGAAGCTGGGGAAGGGGCCTACGAGCAGTACTTC
-	TRBV29-1	-	16	TRBJ2-3	CSVVQGLLGSTDTQYF	TGCAGCGTTGTTCAGGGTTTATTGGGGAGCACAGATACGCAGTATTTT
-	TRBV5-1	TRBD2	16	TRBJ2-1	CASSLAGTSGNNEQFF	TGCGCCAGCAGCTTGGCCGGGACTAGCGGAAACAATGAGCAGTTCTTC
once	TRBV7-9	TRBD2	17	TRBJ2-5	CASSPPRVSGRSETQYF	TGTGCCAGCAGCCCCCCCCGTGTTAGCGGGAGGTCAGAGACCCAGTACTTC
-	TRBV6-6	-	11	TRBJ2-5	CASRQGETQYF	TGTGCCAGCAGGCAGGGAGAGACCCAGTACTTC
-	TRBV6-5	TRBD1	13	TRBJ1-6	CASRRTGNSPLHF	TGTGCCAGCAGAAGGACAGGAAATTCACCCCTCCACTTT
once	TRBV19	-	14	TRBJ1-4	CASSIPRRGEKLFF	TGTGCCAGTAGTATCCCCCGGAGAGGGGAAAAACTGTTTTTT
few	TRBV3-1/TRBV3-2	-	13	TRBJ2-7	CASSQVPRVEQYF	TGTGCCAGCAGCCAAGTCCCGAGGGTCGAGCAGTACTTC
-	TRBV7-9	-	16	TRBJ2-1	CASSSLVDQSYNEQFF	TGTGCCAGCAGCAGCTTAGTTGATCAATCCTACAATGAGCAGTTCTTC
-	TRBV7-9	TRBD1	14	TRBJ1-5	CASSTDRANQPQHF	TGTGCCAGCAGCACGGACAGGGCCAATCAGCCCCAGCATTTT
-	TRBV27	-	14	TRBJ1-4	CASRKHRANEKLFF	TGTGCCAGTCGAAAACACAGGGCTAATGAAAAACTGTTTTTT
-	TRBV5-6	-	14	TRBJ1-4	CASSLATAGEKLFF	TGTGCCAGCAGCTTGGCGACAGCAGGTGAAAAACTGTTTTTT
-	TRBV29-1	-	13	TRBJ2-7	CSVEDRGAYEQYF	TGCAGCGTTGAAGATCGGGGAGCCTACGAGCAGTACTTC
-	TRBV7-2	TRBD1	16	TRBJ2-2	CASSSRQGALTGELFF	TGTGCCAGCAGCTCCCGACAGGGGGCGCTGACCGGGGAGCTGTTTTTT
-	TRBV28	-	12	TRBJ1-4	CASCRGYGKLFF	TGTGCCAGCTGCCGGGGGTATGGGAAACTGTTTTTT
-	TRBV5-6	-	13	TRBJ2-1	CASSLGPNNEQFF	TGTGCCAGCAGCTTGGGGCCGAACAATGAGCAGTTCTTC